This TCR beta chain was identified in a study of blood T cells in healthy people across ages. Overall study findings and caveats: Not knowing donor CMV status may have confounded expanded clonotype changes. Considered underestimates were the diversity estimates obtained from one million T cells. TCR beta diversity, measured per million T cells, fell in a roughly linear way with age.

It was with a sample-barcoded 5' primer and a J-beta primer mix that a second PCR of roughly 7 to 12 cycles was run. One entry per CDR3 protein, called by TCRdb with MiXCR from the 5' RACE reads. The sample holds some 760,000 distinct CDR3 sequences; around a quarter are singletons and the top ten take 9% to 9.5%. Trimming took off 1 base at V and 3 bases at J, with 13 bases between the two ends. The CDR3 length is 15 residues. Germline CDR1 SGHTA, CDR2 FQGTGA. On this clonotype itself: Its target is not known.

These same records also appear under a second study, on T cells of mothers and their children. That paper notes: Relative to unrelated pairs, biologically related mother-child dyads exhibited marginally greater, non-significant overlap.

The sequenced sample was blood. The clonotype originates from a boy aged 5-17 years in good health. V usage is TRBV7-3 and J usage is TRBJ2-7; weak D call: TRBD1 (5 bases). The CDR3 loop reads CASSLSQGKYYEQYF. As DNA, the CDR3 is TGTGCCAGCAGCTTAAGTCAGGGAAAATACTACGAGCAGTACTTC. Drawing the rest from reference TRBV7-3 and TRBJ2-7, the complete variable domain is GAGVSQTPSNKVTEKGKYVELRCDPISGHTALYWYRQSLGQGPEFLIYFQGTGAADDSGLPNDRFFAVRPEGSVSTLKIQRTERGDSAVYLCASSLSQGKYYEQYFGPGTRLTVT.